A single sample gave rise to the 27 T cell receptor beta chains below, sequenced in a study of blood T cells in healthy people across ages. Primed by a sample-barcoded 5' primer and a J-beta primer mix, a second PCR proceeded for roughly 6 to 12 cycles. A single record per CDR3 protein comes from TCRdb applying MiXCR to the 5' RACE reads. The table lists some 1.5 million distinct CDR3 sequences, roughly 27% of them singletons. Source material: blood. The receptors originated from a woman in her 30s in good health.

This chain joins TRBV12-3 or TRBV12-4 and TRBJ2-2; D is possibly TRBD1 (6 bases). The CDR3 covers 16 residues. V was trimmed by 4 bases and J by 1 base, leaving 13 bases between them. The CDR3 spells CASSSRQVRNTGELFF. The CDR3, as DNA: TGTGCCAGCAGTTCTCGACAGGTCAGGAACACCGGGGAGCTGTTTTTT.

V and J are TRBV2 and TRBJ2-2, with 10 bases aligning to TRBD2. The CDR3 spans 14 residues. After removal of 8 bases from V and 9 bases from J, the junction contained 9 bases not matched to a gene. The germline V gene encodes CDR1 SNHLY and CDR2 FYNNEI. CDR3 residues: CASGPGTSVRELFF. CDR3 nucleotide sequence: TGTGCCAGCGGCCCCGGGACTAGCGTCCGGGAGCTGTTTTTT.

The V and J genes are TRBV7-6 and TRBJ2-3; no firm D call. Trimming removed 1 base from V and 5 bases from J, with 10 bases in between. Looked up from germline, CDR1 is SGHVS and CDR2 is FNYEAQ. The CDR3 loop spans 14 amino acids. CDR3 residues: CASSLVALGDTQYF. Written as DNA, the CDR3 is TGTGCCAGCAGCTTAGTGGCGTTGGGAGATACGCAGTATTTT.

This clonotype showed up just a few times. The genes are TRBV6-6 and TRBJ2-4; 9 bases align to TRBD2. The DNA end lines up better with TRBJ2-5; the J call may be wrong. The CDR3 totals 14 residues. Looked up from germline, CDR1 is MNHNY and CDR2 is SVGAGI (reference sequence). CDR3 loop: CASKGGGGQETQYF. In nucleotides, the CDR3 is TGTGCCAGCAAGGGCGGGGGGGGCCAAGAGACCCAGTACTTC.

V is TRBV20-1 and J is TRBJ1-1, with D maybe TRBD1 (5 bases). V shed 3 bases and J shed 14 bases, with 31 bases lying between them. The CDR3 contains 16 residues. The germline V gene has CDR1 DFQATT and CDR2 SNEGSKA (reference sequence). The CDR3 loop is CSARPLAGEGNNEQFF. As DNA, the CDR3 is TGCAGTGCTAGGCCCCTAGCGGGAGAGGGGAACAATGAGCAGTTCTTT.

This clonotype was seen only a few times. J is TRBJ2-7 and V is TRBV10-3, with 8 bases fitting TRBD1. The trim removed 4 bases at V and 3 bases at J, leaving 5 bases unmatched. The germline V gene encodes CDR1 ENHRY and CDR2 SYGVKD. The length of the CDR3 is 14 residues. The CDR3 DNA reads TGTGCCATCAGTGGGGACAGGAACTACTACGAGCAGTACTTC. As protein: CAISGDRNYYEQYF.

This clonotype was recorded a few times. This rearrangement joins TRBV5-1 to TRBJ2-3; D might be TRBD2 (6 bases). Germline V CDR1 and CDR2: SGHRS, YFSETQ. Trimming took off 4 bases at V and 2 bases at J, with 14 bases between the two ends. This CDR3 comprises 15 residues. CDR3 residues: CASSLGDLYTDTQYF. Here the CDR3 DNA reads TGCGCCAGCAGCCTAGGGGACTTATACACAGATACGCAGTATTTT.

Ten or more counts support this clonotype. V and J are TRBV5-1 and TRBJ2-1, with 9 bases identical to TRBD2. The V gene's germline CDR1 is SGHRS and CDR2 YFSETQ. The ends lost 3 bases at V and 5 bases at J; junction bases unmatched: 6. The CDR3 length is 15 residues. As DNA, the CDR3 is TGCGCCAGCAGCTCCAGCGGGGGGACGAACAATGAGCAGTTCTTC. Protein: CASSSSGGTNNEQFF. The whole variable domain, remainder taken from reference TRBV5-1 and TRBJ2-1, is KAGVTQTPRYLIKTRGQQVTLSCSPISGHRSVSWYQQTPGQGLQFLFEYFSETQRNKGNFPGRFSGRQFSNSRSEMNVSTLELGDSALYLCASSSSGGTNNEQFFGPGTRLTVL.

This clonotype was detected a few times. The rearrangement links TRBV20-1 to TRBJ1-3, with a possible D match to TRBD1 (6 bases). V gave up 4 bases and J gave up 9 bases, with 16 bases separating them. The CDR3 extends over 13 amino acids. Germline CDR1 reads DFQATT; CDR2 reads SNEGSKA (reference sequence). This chain's CDR3 is CSAIDRPRGTIYF. The CDR3 coding sequence is TGCAGTGCTATAGACAGGCCTAGGGGCACCATATATTTT.

This clonotype was seen ten or more times. The chain recombines TRBV12-5 with TRBJ2-7; 8 nucleotides match TRBD2. Trimming took 2 bases from V and 1 from J; bases not matched to a gene: 4. The CDR3 totals 15 residues. Germline values: CDR1 LGHNT, CDR2 FRNRAP. The CDR3 DNA follows: TGTGCTAGTGGTTTGCTTAGCGGGATATCCTACGAGCAGTACTTC. Residues: CASGLLSGISYEQYF.

The chain employs TRBV20-1 and TRBJ1-2; no clear D. CDR1 and CDR2 (germline): DFQATT, SNEGSKA (reference sequence). The ends were cut back, 0 bases at V and 5 bases at J, with 10 bases in the middle. The CDR3 totals 13 residues. The DNA of the CDR3 is TGCAGTGCTAGAGATCATGGGCTGTATGGCTACACCTTC. Residues: CSARDHGLYGYTF.

The chain uses TRBV20-1 and TRBJ2-7; perhaps TRBD2 as D (6 bases). Germline V gene sequence: CDR1 DFQATT, CDR2 SNEGSKA (reference sequence). Trimming left V 3 bases short and J 2 bases short, with 11 bases between. The CDR3 runs to 13 residues. The CDR3 region is CSASGRGPYEQYF. In DNA, the CDR3 is TGCAGTGCTAGTGGGCGGGGTCCCTACGAGCAGTACTTC.

This clonotype has ten or more counts. The chain couples TRBV20-1 to TRBJ2-7; D is possibly TRBD1 or TRBD2 (5 bases each). This CDR3 spans 13 amino acids. Per germline, CDR1 DFQATT and CDR2 SNEGSKA (reference sequence). Deletions cut 5 bases from V and 0 bases from J, with 11 bases between. The chain's CDR3 is CSAYGTYSYEQYF. CDR3 bases: TGCAGTGCTTATGGGACCTACTCCTACGAGCAGTACTTC.

This clonotype occurred a few times. The chain recombines TRBV5-5 with TRBJ2-5; D ambiguous. The CDR3 is 13 residues long. V lost 2 bases and J lost 8, with 13 bases in between. Per the germline V gene, CDR1 is SGHKS and CDR2 is YYEKEE (reference sequence). CDR3 amino acids: CASSFRPEVTQYF. CDR3 DNA: TGTGCCAGCAGCTTCCGACCGGAAGTTACCCAGTACTTC.

This clonotype was counted only a few times. This chain links TRBV5-1 with TRBJ2-7, with TRBD1 as a possible D gene (6 bases). This CDR3 has 13 residues. V lost 6 bases to trimming and J lost 3 bases, with 13 bases between them. Germline loops: CDR1 SGHRS, CDR2 YFSETQ. CDR3 nucleotide sequence: TGCGCCAGCAACAGGGAAGGGGTCTACGAGCAGTACTTC. This translates into CASNREGVYEQYF.

V and J are TRBV29-1 and TRBJ2-1, with 7 bases lining up with TRBD1. The CDR3 extends over 12 amino acids. The V and J ends lost 8 bases and 6 bases, in that order; junction bases with no gene match: 7. Germline-derived CDR1 and CDR2 are SQVTM and ANQGSEA. The chain's CDR3 is CSINSGGNEQFF. The CDR3 bases are TGCAGCATTAATTCAGGGGGCAATGAGCAGTTCTTC.

V usage is TRBV6-6 and J usage is TRBJ2-7; 8 bases match TRBD2. After removal of 6 bases from V and 4 bases from J, the junction contained 14 bases not matched to a gene. In germline, CDR1 is MNHNY, CDR2 SVGAGI (reference sequence). The CDR3 spans 16 residues. The CDR3 DNA reads TGTGCCAGCAGATGGGCTGGGGCTAGCGGGCAATACGAGCAGTACTTC. Its protein product is CASRWAGASGQYEQYF.

This clonotype was seen a few times. The rearrangement links TRBV30 to TRBJ1-2; D might be TRBD1 (5 bases). Per germline, CDR1 GTSNPN and CDR2 SVGIG (reference sequence). Between the trimmed V and J ends, which lost 4 bases and 8 bases, there was a span of 17 bases. This CDR3 region has 13 residues. The CDR3: CAWTMGDRGGYTF. The CDR3 DNA follows: TGTGCCTGGACTATGGGGGATCGTGGGGGCTACACCTTC.

J is TRBJ2-7 and V is TRBV3-1; no reliable D call. From germline, CDR1 is LGHDT and CDR2 YNNKEL (reference sequence). The CDR3 is 17 residues long. V was clipped by 3 bases and J by 4 bases, with 22 bases between them. CDR3 region: CASSHVTRAYEPYEQYF. CDR3 DNA: TGTGCCAGCAGCCATGTCACACGCGCCTACGAACCGTACGAGCAGTACTTC.

The chain couples TRBV25-1 to TRBJ1-6, with D unclear. The CDR3 is made up of 13 amino acids. The germline V gene has CDR1 MGHDK and CDR2 SYGVNS. V lost 6 bases and J 7 bases, leaving 10 bases between the germline ends. The CDR3 spells CASSSKDNSPLHF. CDR3 nucleotides: TGTGCCAGCAGCTCAAAGGACAATTCACCCCTCCACTTT.

This clonotype has ten or more counts. V and J are TRBV28 and TRBJ1-5, with TRBD1 matching over 10 bases. Germline trimming cut 3 bases from V and 7 bases from J; bases unmatched to any gene: 6. Per the germline V gene, CDR1 is MDHEN and CDR2 is SYDVKM. CDR3 size: 15 residues. In nucleotides, the CDR3 is TGTGCCAGCAGTTTGGGACAGGGGTACAGGCAGCCCCAGCATTTT. Encoded protein: CASSLGQGYRQPQHF.

This clonotype was observed a few times. This chain uses TRBV7-9 with TRBJ2-7; D possibly matches TRBD1 or TRBD2 (5 bases each). From germline, CDR1 is SEHNR and CDR2 FQNEAQ (reference sequence). V lost 5 bases and J 4 bases, leaving 21 bases between the germline ends. The CDR3 runs to 16 residues. CDR3: CASSLRDGRRLYEQYF. CDR3 DNA sequence: TGTGCCAGCAGCCTCAGGGATGGAAGGAGGTTGTACGAGCAGTACTTC.

This clonotype was detected only a few times. This chain joins TRBV6-6 and TRBJ2-2; a weak D match, TRBD1 (6 bases). V was shortened by 6 bases and J by 3 bases, with 11 bases between the two germline ends. The CDR3 length is 14 residues. Germline loops: CDR1 MNHNY, CDR2 SVGAGI (reference sequence). CDR3 in DNA: TGTGCCAGCAGGCAAGGACAGTACACCGGGGAGCTGTTTTTT. It translates to CASRQGQYTGELFF.

The table lists this clonotype with many counts. The CDR3 DNA reads TGCGCCAGCAGCCAATATCGGACAGGTTTTAACGGCTACACCTTC. This codes for CASSQYRTGFNGYTF. The V call is TRBV4-1, the J call TRBJ1-2; 7 nucleotides align to TRBD1. J lost 8 bases, V lost 2 bases, and 11 bases had no gene match. CDR3 length: 15 amino acids. Germline CDR1 and CDR2: MGHRA and YSYEKL.

This clonotype was detected only a few times. This chain links TRBV5-1 with TRBJ2-1; 8 nucleotides match TRBD2. The germline gives CDR1 SGHRS, CDR2 YFSETQ. The CDR3 is made up of 16 amino acids. The trim removed 0 bases at V and 7 bases at J, leaving 9 bases unmatched. The CDR3 nucleotides are TGCGCCAGCAGCTTGGAAAGGGCGGGAGGTCGGAATGAGCAGTTCTTC. Translating it yields CASSLERAGGRNEQFF.

This clonotype was seen many times. The V gene is TRBV5-5, the J gene TRBJ2-5, with 7 positions matching TRBD1. The trim removed 4 bases at V and 3 bases at J, leaving 6 bases unmatched. The CDR3 is made up of 14 amino acids. CDR1 is SGHKS and CDR2 is YYEKEE in the germline V gene (reference sequence). The CDR3 nucleotides read TGTGCCAGCAGCGTAGGGACAGCTAAAGAGACCCAGTACTTC. Translation gives CASSVGTAKETQYF.

Note on this clonotype: This may stem from a read error, because a much larger clone lies one nucleotide away. The CDR3 does not end in the conserved phenylalanine or tryptophan, so this is likely a read error. The rearrangement links TRBV7-9 to TRBJ1-1; D may be TRBD1 (5 bases). The CDR3 has 12 amino acids. CDR1 is SEHNR, CDR2 FQNEAQ, per germline (reference sequence). Trimming stripped 2 bases from V and 7 bases from J, with 8 bases between. The CDR3 DNA reads as TGTGCCAGCAGCTTACTCGGGGGTGAAGCTTTCTCT. As protein: CASSLLGGEAFS.